This T cell receptor (beta chain) was identified in a study of a mutant IDH1 vaccine in newly diagnosed glioma. Study background: The start of vaccination came 4-6 weeks after radiotherapy alone, or with temozolomide cycles.

The time point was: week 47, end of study. Vaccination used 300 ug of mutant IDH1 20-mer peptide per dose, with topical imiquimod. The CDR3 runs to 13 residues. V lost 3 bases and J 1 base, leaving 6 bases between the germline ends. Germline V CDR1 and CDR2: SNHLY, FYNNEI. The data were produced by immunoSEQ multiplex PCR, yet TCRdb's version contains in-frame clones alone and is incomplete. In the table there are tens of thousands of clones, about 75% of which are singletons. Remarks on this clone: Its target is unknown.

The origin of this receptor is a man in his forties with glioma. V usage is TRBV2 and J usage is TRBJ1-1; D not certain. The sequencing here drew on PBMCs, taken from a glioma patient whose treatment included an IDH1 peptide vaccine. The CDR3 loop reads CASSDQWNTEAFF. The CDR3 DNA reads as TGTGCCAGCAGTGACCAGTGGAACACTGAAGCTTTCTTT. The whole variable domain, remainder taken from reference TRBV2 and TRBJ1-1, is EPEVTQTPSHQVTQMGQEVILRCVPISNHLYFYWYRQILGQKVEFLVSFYNNEISEKSEIFDDQFSVERPDGSNFTLKIRSTKLEDSAMYFCASSDQWNTEAFFGQGTRLTVV.